Detailed here is one TCR beta chain. No antigen is known for it. PCR involved 60 Vbeta and 13 Jbeta primers. In the original workflow: Later reanalysis found about 80 million unique TCR beta chains, around 9.9 million of them shared. Method: immunoSEQ multiplex PCR; TCRdb's copy keeps in-frame clones and lacks some. V, J and clone size reflect that table, while D and trimming were determined from the DNA. The data contain around 80,000 clones, 60% to 85% of them singletons. The source of the sample is a study of cytomegalovirus exposure and HLA in healthy donors. Turning to the study itself: A prior analysis found some 110 million unique TCR beta sequences from roughly 180 million T cells. Points from the study as a whole: Cytomegalovirus-associated status was assigned to 150 or so TCR beta chains.

Healthy donors of bone marrow made up the group. Germline CDR1 and CDR2: MGHDK and SYGVNS. V was cut by 0 bases and J by 6 bases, with 11 bases left in between. There are 15 residues in the CDR3. The J gene is TRBJ2-2, the V gene TRBV25-1; D is uncertain. The source is a man between 18 and 35 years old in good health and CMV-seropositive. The sequenced sample consisted of PBMCs. In DNA, the CDR3 is TGTGCCAGCAGTGAATATAAAACAGTCCCCGGGGAGCTGTTTTTT. It is translated as CASSEYKTVPGELFF.